This TCR beta chain was sequenced during a study of T cell repertoires in cytomegalovirus infection. Looked up from germline, CDR1 is MNHEY and CDR2 is SMNVEV (reference sequence). Between the trimmed V and J ends, which lost 4 bases and 6 bases, there was a span of 12 bases. The CDR3 length is 14 residues. TCRdb re-analysed the reads in MiXCR, keeping a single row per CDR3 protein. The table includes 700,000 to 950,000 distinct CDR3 sequences, over 25% detected once. Worth noting for this clonotype: Antigen unknown.

The chain has TRBV27 and TRBJ1-4; no definite D call. The clonotype comes from a human donor in good health (CMV status not recorded). Some clones in this sample may be carry-over from other donors' samples. Here the sequenced sample was cultured CD8+ T cells from PBMCs, taken from culture after CMV antigen stimulation. Here the CDR3 reads CASSSREVHEKLFF. CDR3 DNA: TGTGCCAGCAGTTCGAGGGAGGTCCATGAAAAACTGTTTTTT. Full variable domain (outside the CDR3, taken from reference TRBV27 and TRBJ1-4): EAQVTQNPRYLITVTGKKLTVTCSQNMNHEYMSWYRQDPGLGLRQIYYSMNVEVTDKGDVPEGYKVSRKEKRNFPLILESPSPNQTSLYFCASSSREVHEKLFFGSGTQLSVL.